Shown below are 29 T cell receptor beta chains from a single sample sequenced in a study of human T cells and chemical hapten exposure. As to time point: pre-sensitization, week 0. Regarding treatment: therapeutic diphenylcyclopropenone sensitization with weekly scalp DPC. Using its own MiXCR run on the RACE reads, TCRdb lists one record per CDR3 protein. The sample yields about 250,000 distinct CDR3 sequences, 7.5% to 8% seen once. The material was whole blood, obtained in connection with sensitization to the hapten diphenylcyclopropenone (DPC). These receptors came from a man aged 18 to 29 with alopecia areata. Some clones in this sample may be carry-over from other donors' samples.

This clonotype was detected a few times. The chain's CDR3 is CASSQDSGELNNQPQHF. The DNA of the CDR3 is TGTGCCAGCAGCCAAGACTCAGGGGAATTAAACAATCAGCCCCAGCATTTT. J is TRBJ1-5 and V is TRBV4-2; perhaps TRBD1 as D (6 bases). The CDR3 has 17 residues. Trimming took off 0 bases at V and 3 bases at J, with 15 bases between the two ends. CDR1 is LGHNA, CDR2 YNFKEQ, per germline.

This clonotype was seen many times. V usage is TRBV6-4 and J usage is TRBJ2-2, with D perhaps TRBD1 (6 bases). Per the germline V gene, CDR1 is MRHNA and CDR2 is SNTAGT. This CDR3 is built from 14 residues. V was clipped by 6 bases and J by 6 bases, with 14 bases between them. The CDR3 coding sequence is TGTGCCAGCAGCCACTCCGAGGGGGCCGGGGAGCTGTTTTTT. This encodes CASSHSEGAGELFF.

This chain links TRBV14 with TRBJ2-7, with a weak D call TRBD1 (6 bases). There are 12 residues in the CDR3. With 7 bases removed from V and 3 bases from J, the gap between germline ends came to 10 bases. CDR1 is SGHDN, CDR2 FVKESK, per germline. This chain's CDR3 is CASTQGNYEQYF. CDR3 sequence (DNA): TGTGCCAGCACCCAGGGGAACTACGAGCAGTACTTC. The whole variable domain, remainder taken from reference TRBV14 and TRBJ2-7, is EAGVTQFPSHSVIEKGQTVTLRCDPISGHDNLYWYRRVMGKEIKFLLHFVKESKQDESGMPNNRFLAERTGGTYSTLKVQPAELEDSGVYFCASTQGNYEQYFGPGTRLTVT.

Written as DNA, the CDR3 is TGTGCCAGCAAGGGTTTCAATCAGCCCCAGCATTTT. The encoded protein is CASKGFNQPQHF. This chain links TRBV6-2 or TRBV6-3 with TRBJ1-5, with no clear D. The CDR3 runs 12 residues. Trimming pared 7 bases from V and 3 bases from J, leaving 7 bases between. The germline CDR1 and CDR2 sequences are MNHEY and SVGEGT.

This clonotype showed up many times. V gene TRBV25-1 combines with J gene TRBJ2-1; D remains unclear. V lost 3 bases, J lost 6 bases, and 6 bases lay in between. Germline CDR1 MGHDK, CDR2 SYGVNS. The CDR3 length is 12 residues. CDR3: CASSEGRNEQFF. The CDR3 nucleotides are TGTGCCAGCAGTGAGGGCCGCAATGAGCAGTTCTTC.

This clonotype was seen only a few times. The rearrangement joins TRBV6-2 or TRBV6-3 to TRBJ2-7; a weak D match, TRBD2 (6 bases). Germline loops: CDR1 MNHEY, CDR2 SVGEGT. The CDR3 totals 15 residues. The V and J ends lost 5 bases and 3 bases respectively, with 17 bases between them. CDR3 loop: CASSPPPGLFYEQYF. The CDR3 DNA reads TGTGCCAGCAGTCCCCCCCCGGGACTTTTCTACGAGCAGTACTTC.

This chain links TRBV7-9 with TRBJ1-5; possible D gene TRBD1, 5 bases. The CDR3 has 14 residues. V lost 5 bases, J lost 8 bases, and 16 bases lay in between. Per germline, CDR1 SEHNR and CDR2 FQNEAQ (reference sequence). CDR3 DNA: TGTGCCAGCAGCCGGGACGGCGTCCAAGAGCCCCAGCATTTT. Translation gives CASSRDGVQEPQHF.

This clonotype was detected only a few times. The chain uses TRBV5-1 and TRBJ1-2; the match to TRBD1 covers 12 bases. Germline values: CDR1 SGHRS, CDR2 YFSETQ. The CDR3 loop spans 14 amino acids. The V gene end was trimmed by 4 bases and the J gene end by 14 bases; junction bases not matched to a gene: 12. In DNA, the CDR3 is TGCGCCAGCAGCCAGGCCGGGACAGGGGGCGTGTGGACCTTC. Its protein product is CASSQAGTGGVWTF. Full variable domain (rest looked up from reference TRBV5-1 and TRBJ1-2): KAGVTQTPRYLIKTRGQQVTLSCSPISGHRSVSWYQQTPGQGLQFLFEYFSETQRNKGNFPGRFSGRQFSNSRSEMNVSTLELGDSALYLCASSQAGTGGVWTFGSGTRLTVV.

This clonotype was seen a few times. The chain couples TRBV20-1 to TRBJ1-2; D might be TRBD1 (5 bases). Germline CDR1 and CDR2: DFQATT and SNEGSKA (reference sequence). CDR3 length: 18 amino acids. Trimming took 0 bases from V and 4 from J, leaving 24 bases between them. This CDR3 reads CSARDWGGATKESYGYTF. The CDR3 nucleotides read TGCAGTGCTAGAGATTGGGGTGGGGCGACGAAGGAGTCCTATGGCTACACCTTC.

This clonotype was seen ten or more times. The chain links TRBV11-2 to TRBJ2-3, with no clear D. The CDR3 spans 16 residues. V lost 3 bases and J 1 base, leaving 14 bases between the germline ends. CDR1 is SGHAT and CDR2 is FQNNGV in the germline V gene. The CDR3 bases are TGTGCCAGCAGCTTGATGACAAGGCCGGGCACAGATACGCAGTATTTT. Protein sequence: CASSLMTRPGTDTQYF. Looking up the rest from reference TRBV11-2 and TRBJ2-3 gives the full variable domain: EAGVAQSPRYKIIEKRQSVAFWCNPISGHATLYWYQQILGQGPKLLIQFQNNGVVDDSQLPKDRFSAERLKGVDSTLKIQPAKLEDSAVYLCASSLMTRPGTDTQYFGPGTRLTVL.

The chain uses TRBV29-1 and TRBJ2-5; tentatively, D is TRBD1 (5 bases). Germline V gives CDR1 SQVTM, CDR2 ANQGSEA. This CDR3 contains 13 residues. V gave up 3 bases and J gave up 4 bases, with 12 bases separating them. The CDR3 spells CSVEARVIETQYF. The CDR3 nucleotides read TGCAGCGTTGAGGCCAGGGTAATAGAGACCCAGTACTTC.

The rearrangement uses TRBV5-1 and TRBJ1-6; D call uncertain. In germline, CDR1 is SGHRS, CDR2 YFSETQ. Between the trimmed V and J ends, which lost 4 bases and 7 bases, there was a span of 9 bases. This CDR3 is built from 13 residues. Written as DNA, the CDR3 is TGCGCCAGCAGCCCGAAACCAAATTCACCCCTCCACTTT. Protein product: CASSPKPNSPLHF.

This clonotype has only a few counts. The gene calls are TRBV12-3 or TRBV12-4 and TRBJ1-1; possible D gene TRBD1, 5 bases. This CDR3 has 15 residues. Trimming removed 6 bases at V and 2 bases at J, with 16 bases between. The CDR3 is CASRPRQHRNTEAFF. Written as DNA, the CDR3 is TGTGCCAGCAGACCTCGACAGCATCGTAACACTGAAGCTTTCTTT.

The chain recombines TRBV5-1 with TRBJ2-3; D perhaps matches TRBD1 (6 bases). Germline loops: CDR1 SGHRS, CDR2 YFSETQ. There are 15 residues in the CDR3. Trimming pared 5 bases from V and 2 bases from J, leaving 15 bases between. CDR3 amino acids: CASSWDTYSTDTQYF. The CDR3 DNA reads TGCGCCAGCAGTTGGGACACCTATTCCACAGATACGCAGTATTTT.

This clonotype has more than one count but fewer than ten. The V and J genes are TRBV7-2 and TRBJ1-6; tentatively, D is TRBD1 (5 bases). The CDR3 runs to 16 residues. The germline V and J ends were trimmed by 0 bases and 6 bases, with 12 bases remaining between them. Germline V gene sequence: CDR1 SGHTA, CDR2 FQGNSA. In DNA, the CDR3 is TGTGCCAGCAGCTTAGCGGGGGGAGCTGTTAATTCACCCCTCCACTTT. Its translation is CASSLAGGAVNSPLHF.

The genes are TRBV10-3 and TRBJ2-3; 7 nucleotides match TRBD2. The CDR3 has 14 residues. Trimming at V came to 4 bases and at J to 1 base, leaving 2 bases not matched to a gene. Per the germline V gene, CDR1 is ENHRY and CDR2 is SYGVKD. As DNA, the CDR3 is TGTGCCATCAGTGTACTAGCGCGCACAGATACGCAGTATTTT. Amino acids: CAISVLARTDTQYF.

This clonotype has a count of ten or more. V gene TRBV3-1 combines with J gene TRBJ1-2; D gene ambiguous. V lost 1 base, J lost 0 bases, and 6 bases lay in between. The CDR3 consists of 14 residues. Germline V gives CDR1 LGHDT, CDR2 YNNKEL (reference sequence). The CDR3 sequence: CASSQAETNYGYTF. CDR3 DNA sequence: TGTGCCAGCAGCCAAGCGGAGACTAACTATGGCTACACCTTC.

CDR3 sequence reads: CASSVGVGETQYF. The CDR3 DNA reads TGTGCCAGCAGCGTCGGGGTAGGAGAGACCCAGTACTTC. This chain joins TRBV9 and TRBJ2-5; the D gene is possibly TRBD2 (5 bases). CDR3 length: 13 residues. The V end lost 2 bases, the J end lost 4 bases, and 9 bases lay between the germline ends. CDR1 and CDR2 from the germline V gene are SGDLS and YYNGEE. Full variable domain (remainder filled in from reference TRBV9 and TRBJ2-5): DSGVTQTPKHLITATGQRVTLRCSPRSGDLSVYWYQQSLDQGLQFLIQYYNGEERAKGNILERFSAQQFPDLHSELNLSSLELGDSALYFCASSVGVGETQYFGPGTRLLVL.

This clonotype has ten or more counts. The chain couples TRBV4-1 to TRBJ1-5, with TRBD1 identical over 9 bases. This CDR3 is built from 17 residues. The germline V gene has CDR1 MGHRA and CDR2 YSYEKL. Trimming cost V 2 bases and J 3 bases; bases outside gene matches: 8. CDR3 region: CASSQTGGPSLNQPQHF. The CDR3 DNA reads TGCGCCAGCAGCCAAACAGGGGGCCCAAGTCTCAATCAGCCCCAGCATTTT.

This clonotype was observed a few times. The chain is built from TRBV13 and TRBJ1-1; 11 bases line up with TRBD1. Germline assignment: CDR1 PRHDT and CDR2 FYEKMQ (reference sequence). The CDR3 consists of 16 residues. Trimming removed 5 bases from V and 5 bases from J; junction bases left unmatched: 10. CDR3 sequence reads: CASSPRDGQGATEAFF. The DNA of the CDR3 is TGTGCCAGCAGCCCCAGAGACGGACAGGGGGCTACTGAAGCTTTCTTT.

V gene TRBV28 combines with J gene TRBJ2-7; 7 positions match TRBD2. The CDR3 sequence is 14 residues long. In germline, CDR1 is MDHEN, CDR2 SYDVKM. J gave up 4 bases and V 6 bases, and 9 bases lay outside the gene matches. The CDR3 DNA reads TGTGCCAGCAGAGGAAGCGGGGACGTATACGAGCAGTACTTC. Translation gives CASRGSGDVYEQYF.

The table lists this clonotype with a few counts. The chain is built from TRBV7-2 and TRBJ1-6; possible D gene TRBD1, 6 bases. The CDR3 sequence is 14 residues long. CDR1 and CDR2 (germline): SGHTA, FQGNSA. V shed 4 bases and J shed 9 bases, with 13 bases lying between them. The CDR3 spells CASSYYNRASPLHF. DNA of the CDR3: TGTGCCAGCAGCTACTATAACAGGGCTTCACCCCTCCACTTT.

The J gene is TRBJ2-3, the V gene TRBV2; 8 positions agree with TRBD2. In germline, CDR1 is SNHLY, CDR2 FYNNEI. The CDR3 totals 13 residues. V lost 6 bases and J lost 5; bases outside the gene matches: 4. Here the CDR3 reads CASSAGGLDTQYF. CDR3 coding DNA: TGTGCCAGCAGCGCGGGGGGACTAGATACGCAGTATTTT.

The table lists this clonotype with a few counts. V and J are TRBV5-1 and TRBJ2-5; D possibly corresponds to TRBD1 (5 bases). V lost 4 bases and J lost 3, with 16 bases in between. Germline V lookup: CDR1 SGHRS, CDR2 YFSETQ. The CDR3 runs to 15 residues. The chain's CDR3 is CASSQRGFVEETQYF. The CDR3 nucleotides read TGCGCCAGCAGCCAAAGGGGTTTCGTGGAAGAGACCCAGTACTTC.

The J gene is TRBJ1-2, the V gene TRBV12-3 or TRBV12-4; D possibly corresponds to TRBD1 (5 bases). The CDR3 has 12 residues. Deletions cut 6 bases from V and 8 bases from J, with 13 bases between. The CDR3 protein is CASRGDGGGYTF. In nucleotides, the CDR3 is TGTGCCAGCAGGGGGGACGGGGGAGGCTACACCTTC.

Here the CDR3 DNA reads TGTGCCAGCAGCTCTACAGGGTCGAATGAGCAGTTCTTC. It specifies CASSSTGSNEQFF. The V gene is TRBV7-9, the J gene TRBJ2-1; D perhaps matches TRBD1 (6 bases). Looked up from germline, CDR1 is SEHNR and CDR2 is FQNEAQ (reference sequence). Trimming left V 4 bases short and J 7 bases short, with 11 bases between. CDR3 length: 13 residues.

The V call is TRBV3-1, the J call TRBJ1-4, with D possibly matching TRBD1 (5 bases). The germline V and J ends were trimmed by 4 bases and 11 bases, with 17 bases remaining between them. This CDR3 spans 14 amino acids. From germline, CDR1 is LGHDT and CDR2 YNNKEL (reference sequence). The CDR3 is CASSLPSTAGKLFF. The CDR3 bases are TGTGCCAGCAGCCTACCCTCCACGGCAGGGAAACTGTTTTTT. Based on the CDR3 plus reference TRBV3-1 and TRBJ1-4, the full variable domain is DTAVSQTPKYLVTQMGNDKSIKCEQNLGHDTMYWYKQDSKKFLKIMFSYNNKELIINETVPNRFSPKSPDKAHLNLHINSLELGDSAVYFCASSLPSTAGKLFFGSGTQLSVL.

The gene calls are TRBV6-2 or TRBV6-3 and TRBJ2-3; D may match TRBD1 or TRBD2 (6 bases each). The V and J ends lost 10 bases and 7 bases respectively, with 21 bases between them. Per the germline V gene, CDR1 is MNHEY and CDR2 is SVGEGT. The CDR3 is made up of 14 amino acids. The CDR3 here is CATSRGLAGYTQYF. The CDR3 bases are TGTGCCACCTCCAGGGGCCTCGCGGGGTATACGCAGTATTTT.

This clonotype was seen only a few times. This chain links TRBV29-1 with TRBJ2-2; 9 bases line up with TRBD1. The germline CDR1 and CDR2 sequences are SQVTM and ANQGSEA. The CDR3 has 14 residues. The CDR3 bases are TGCACCGTAAGAAGAGGACAGGGGCCCGGGGAGCTGTTTTTT. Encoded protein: CTVRRGQGPGELFF.